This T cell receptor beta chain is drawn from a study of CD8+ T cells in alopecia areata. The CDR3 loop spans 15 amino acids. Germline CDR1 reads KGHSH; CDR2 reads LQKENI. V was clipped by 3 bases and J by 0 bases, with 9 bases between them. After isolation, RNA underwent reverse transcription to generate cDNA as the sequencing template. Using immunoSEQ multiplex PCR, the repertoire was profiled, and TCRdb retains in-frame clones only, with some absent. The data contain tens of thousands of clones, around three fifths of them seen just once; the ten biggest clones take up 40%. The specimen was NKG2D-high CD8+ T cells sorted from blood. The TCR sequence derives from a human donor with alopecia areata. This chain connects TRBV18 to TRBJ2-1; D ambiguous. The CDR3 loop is CASSPWESSYNEQFF. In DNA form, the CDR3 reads TGTGCCAGCTCACCTTGGGAAAGCTCCTACAATGAGCAGTTCTTC.